This T cell receptor beta chain was captured by sequencing in a study of post-analysis software for immune sequencing data. Study-level results: The normalized Chao1 diversity of multiple sclerosis patients was significantly lower than that of controls.

About this clonotype: Its antigen is as yet unknown.

Unique molecular identifiers had been added to the TCR beta cDNA libraries. TCRdb itself ran the PCR reads through MiXCR, one entry per CDR3 protein. The table lists 700,000 to 800,000 distinct CDR3 sequences, roughly 27% of them singletons. The sequenced sample consisted of blood. The clonotype originates from a girl between 5 and 17 years old with multiple sclerosis.

This chain's CDR3 is CASSLAGQKNEKLFF. CDR3 coding DNA: TGCGCCAGCAGCTTGGCTGGACAGAAAAATGAAAAACTGTTTTTT. This chain links TRBV5-1 with TRBJ1-4; the D gene is possibly TRBD1 (6 bases). Looked up from germline, CDR1 is SGHRS and CDR2 is YFSETQ. The CDR3 sequence is 15 residues long. V lost 0 bases to trimming and J lost 5 bases, with 11 bases between them.